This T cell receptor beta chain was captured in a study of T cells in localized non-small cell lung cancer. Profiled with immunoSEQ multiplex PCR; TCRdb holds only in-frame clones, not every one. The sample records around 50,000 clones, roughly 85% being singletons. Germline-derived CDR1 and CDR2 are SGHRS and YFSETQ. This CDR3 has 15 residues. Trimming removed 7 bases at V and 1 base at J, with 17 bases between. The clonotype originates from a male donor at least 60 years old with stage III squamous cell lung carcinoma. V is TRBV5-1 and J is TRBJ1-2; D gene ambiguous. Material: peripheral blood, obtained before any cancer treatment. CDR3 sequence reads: CASYLGIIRNYGYTF. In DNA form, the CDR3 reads TGCGCCAGCTACCTGGGGATTATCCGTAACTATGGCTACACCTTC.